The present T cell receptor (beta chain) was sequenced within a study of CD8 T cells in ankylosing spondylitis. This clonotype was counted at least ten times. Its antigen is not identified. V was clipped by 5 bases and J by 0 bases, with 4 bases between them. The V gene's germline CDR1 is MNHNS and CDR2 SASEGT. The CDR3 consists of 12 residues. TCRdb reanalysed the 5' RACE reads using MiXCR and keeps one entry per CDR3 protein. The top ten clones hold around 3% of a sample with about 250,000 distinct CDR3 sequences, over 9.5% of them seen once. Findings and limits, study-wide: Clones tied to disease were said to be significantly enriched in matched ankylosing spondylitis synovial fluid.

The sequencing sample was made of blood, either unsorted or a sorted T cell fraction (not recorded which). The rearrangement links TRBV6-1 to TRBJ2-5; no clear D gene. This TCR was sampled from a male donor with ankylosing spondylitis or in good health (not recorded which). CDR3 in DNA: TGTGCCAGCAGTAGATACCAAGAGACCCAGTACTTC. Translated, it gives CASSRYQETQYF.